This TCR beta chain was captured by sequencing in a study of Ad26.COV2.S vaccination and SARS-CoV-2 variants. Study-level information: Vaccine-arm donor from the placebo-controlled COV1001 Ad26.COV2.S trial.

Germline V gene lookup returns CDR1 GTSNPN and CDR2 SVGIG (reference sequence). V was cut by 3 bases and J by 2 bases, with 12 bases left in between. CDR3 length equals 14 residues. The protocol was immunoSEQ multiplex PCR, while the TCRdb copy is restricted to in-frame clones and leaves out a portion. Among about 260,000 clones, roughly 85% were seen once, and the ten largest hold 2.5% to 3.5%. Indicated treatment: some 20 received Ad26.COV2.S at low or high dose, single or two shots; 5 received placebo; per-sample allocation not given. Specimens were obtained on day 63 following the first vaccine or placebo injection.

V and J are TRBV30 and TRBJ2-3; D may be TRBD1 (6 bases). This sample comprised peripheral blood, obtained in a trial of Ad26.COV2.S vaccine versus placebo. This clonotype was sampled from a person aged 18-60 years who received the Ad26.COV2.S COVID-19 vaccine or a placebo. The CDR3 nucleotides read TGTGCCTGGAGCGACGACAGGACCACAGATACGCAGTATTTT. It translates to CAWSDDRTTDTQYF.